The 16 T cell receptor beta chains below all came from one sample that was sequenced in a study of T-cell memory formation after mild COVID-19. In TCRdb, the 5' RACE reads were re-called with MiXCR into one record per CDR3 protein. Among about 310,000 distinct CDR3 sequences listed, roughly 21% were seen once. The sequencing input was PBMCs or a T cell subset sorted from them (not recorded which). These receptors were collected from a man between 18 and 35 years old who had mild COVID-19 (a few samples of this study predate the infection). Cell type and time point are not known.

The gene calls are TRBV4-3 and TRBJ2-2; D is uncertain. Germline-derived CDR1 and CDR2 are LGHNA and YSLEER. There are 14 residues in the CDR3. The germline V and J ends were trimmed by 2 bases and 7 bases, with 11 bases remaining between them. CDR3 residues: CASSQSEYGGELFF. CDR3 nucleotide sequence: TGCGCCAGCAGCCAATCCGAATACGGCGGGGAGCTGTTTTTT.

This clonotype has more than one count but fewer than ten. The rearrangement uses TRBV5-1 and TRBJ2-1; D possibly corresponds to TRBD1 (5 bases). The V end was cut by 3 bases, the J end by 9 bases, with 19 bases between. This CDR3 spans 15 amino acids. Germline V lookup: CDR1 SGHRS, CDR2 YFSETQ. The CDR3 DNA is TGCGCCAGCAGCTCGCCACAGGAGAATCGTATTGAGCAGTTCTTC. This gives the protein CASSSPQENRIEQFF. Combining the CDR3 with reference TRBV5-1 and TRBJ2-1 gives the whole variable domain KAGVTQTPRYLIKTRGQQVTLSCSPISGHRSVSWYQQTPGQGLQFLFEYFSETQRNKGNFPGRFSGRQFSNSRSEMNVSTLELGDSALYLCASSSPQENRIEQFFGPGTRLTVL.

The chain has TRBV11-2 and TRBJ2-3, with D possibly being TRBD2 (6 bases). The germline CDR1 and CDR2 sequences are SGHAT and FQNNGV. V lost 4 bases and J 8 bases, leaving 25 bases between the germline ends. The CDR3 length is 17 residues. Written as DNA, the CDR3 is TGTGCCAGCAGCTCCCTAAGCGTAGGTGAATGGAGGGTTACGCAGTATTTT. Translating it yields CASSSLSVGEWRVTQYF.

The chain combines TRBV5-1 with TRBJ2-3, with 7 bases that match TRBD1. V trimming: 1 base; J trimming: 0 bases; junction bases outside the gene matches: 5. This CDR3 spans 16 amino acids. Germline V gene sequence: CDR1 SGHRS, CDR2 YFSETQ. CDR3 sequence (DNA): TGCGCCAGCAGCTTGCCCCGGGACAGTAGCACAGATACGCAGTATTTT. Its translation: CASSLPRDSSTDTQYF.

This clonotype was detected only a few times. The chain couples TRBV28 to TRBJ1-5; 9 nucleotides agree with TRBD1. With 4 bases clipped from V and 6 bases from J, the junction kept 7 bases outside the gene matches. The CDR3 covers 15 residues. CDR1 and CDR2 from the germline V gene are MDHEN and SYDVKM. This CDR3 reads CASSSGTGWIQPQHF. DNA for the CDR3: TGTGCCAGCAGTTCCGGGACAGGGTGGATTCAGCCCCAGCATTTT.

Only a few counts were recorded for this clonotype. V gene TRBV12-3 or TRBV12-4 combines with J gene TRBJ1-2; D might be TRBD1 (5 bases). V dropped 4 bases and J dropped 3 bases, with 9 bases sitting between them. The CDR3 contains 13 residues. The DNA of the CDR3 is TGTGCCAGCAGTTCGGGACTTTACTATGGCTACACCTTC. It codes for CASSSGLYYGYTF.

V gene TRBV9 combines with J gene TRBJ2-3, with 7 bases that match TRBD2. Germline CDR1 is SGDLS and CDR2 is YYNGEE. Trimming took 0 bases from V and 3 from J; bases not matched to a gene: 4. This CDR3 region has 15 residues. CDR3 DNA: TGTGCCAGCAGCGTAGCGGGCGGGGGTACAGATACGCAGTATTTT. Translating gives CASSVAGGGTDTQYF.

V is TRBV2 and J is TRBJ1-6; D unclear. Trimming took off 4 bases at V and 8 bases at J, with 12 bases between the two ends. The CDR3 length is 14 residues. Germline V gene lookup returns CDR1 SNHLY and CDR2 FYNNEI. CDR3 sequence: CASSGGSNYSPLHF. The DNA of the CDR3 is TGTGCCAGCAGTGGGGGATCGAACTATTCACCCCTCCACTTT. The entire variable domain, with the rest obtained from reference TRBV2 and TRBJ1-6, is as follows: EPEVTQTPSHQVTQMGQEVILRCVPISNHLYFYWYRQILGQKVEFLVSFYNNEISEKSEIFDDQFSVERPDGSNFTLKIRSTKLEDSAMYFCASSGGSNYSPLHFGNGTRLTVT.

This clonotype was picked up a small number of times. This chain joins TRBV29-1 and TRBJ1-6, with unresolved D. There are 13 residues in the CDR3. V was clipped by 4 bases and J by 8 bases, with 12 bases between them. The V gene's germline CDR1 is SQVTM and CDR2 ANQGSEA. The CDR3 loop reads CSVGSGVDSPLHF. DNA of the CDR3: TGCAGCGTTGGCAGCGGCGTCGATTCACCCCTCCACTTT.

This chain links TRBV5-1 with TRBJ1-2, with D unclear. The CDR3 is made up of 13 amino acids. The germline CDR1 and CDR2 sequences are SGHRS and YFSETQ. V lost 0 bases and J lost 6, with 9 bases in between. The CDR3 is CASSLGGKDGYTF. CDR3 nucleotide sequence: TGCGCCAGCAGCTTGGGGGGTAAGGATGGCTACACCTTC.

The chain couples TRBV7-2 to TRBJ2-7, with D perhaps matching TRBD1 or TRBD2 (5 bases each). Germline values: CDR1 SGHTA, CDR2 FQGNSA. The CDR3 contains 14 residues. V was clipped by 4 bases and J by 2 bases, with 12 bases between them. In nucleotides, the CDR3 is TGTGCCAGCAGCTCACACATGGGACCCTACGAGCAGTACGTC. Translating it yields CASSSHMGPYEQYV.

This clonotype turned up a few times. V usage is TRBV20-1 and J usage is TRBJ2-5; perhaps TRBD1 as D (6 bases). V was trimmed by 1 base and J by 5 bases, leaving 11 bases between them. Germline V gene lookup returns CDR1 DFQATT and CDR2 SNEGSKA (reference sequence). The CDR3 has 13 amino acids. The chain's CDR3 is CSARVRGWETQYF. The CDR3 DNA sequence: TGCAGTGCTAGAGTCAGGGGTTGGGAGACCCAGTACTTC.

The chain carries TRBV9 and TRBJ2-1, with D maybe TRBD1 (6 bases). V lost 0 bases and J 10 bases, leaving 11 bases between the germline ends. Per the germline V gene, CDR1 is SGDLS and CDR2 is YYNGEE. This CDR3 comprises 13 residues. The CDR3 loop is CASSVEGGVEQFF. The CDR3 DNA sequence: TGTGCCAGCAGCGTAGAAGGGGGAGTAGAGCAGTTCTTC. Full variable domain (outside the CDR3, taken from reference TRBV9 and TRBJ2-1): DSGVTQTPKHLITATGQRVTLRCSPRSGDLSVYWYQQSLDQGLQFLIQYYNGEERAKGNILERFSAQQFPDLHSELNLSSLELGDSALYFCASSVEGGVEQFFGPGTRLTVL.

J is TRBJ1-1 and V is TRBV5-1; TRBD1 matches 9 bases. There are 14 residues in the CDR3. Germline CDR1 is SGHRS and CDR2 is YFSETQ. Unmatched junction bases numbered 5, after V lost 7 bases and J lost 1 base. CDR3 sequence: CASGQGQGNTEAFF. The CDR3 bases are TGCGCCAGCGGCCAGGGACAGGGGAACACTGAAGCTTTCTTT.

This clonotype was seen a few times. The chain uses TRBV11-1 and TRBJ2-1; 9 bases align to TRBD1. The CDR3 extends over 13 amino acids. Trimming at V came to 6 bases and at J to 10 bases, leaving 7 bases not matched to a gene. Germline V CDR1 and CDR2: SGHAT, FQDESV (reference sequence). CDR3 coding DNA: TGTGCCAGCAGTGGGGGACAGGGTCGGGAGCAGTTCTTC. Translating it yields CASSGGQGREQFF.

The chain uses TRBV20-1 and TRBJ1-5; no reliable D call. Germline lookup yields CDR1 DFQATT and CDR2 SNEGSKA (reference sequence). V was cut by 5 bases and J by 5 bases, with 13 bases left in between. This CDR3 is 13 amino acids long. CDR3 residues: CSALEEPHQPQHF. The CDR3 DNA follows: TGCAGTGCTCTGGAGGAGCCACATCAGCCCCAGCATTTT.